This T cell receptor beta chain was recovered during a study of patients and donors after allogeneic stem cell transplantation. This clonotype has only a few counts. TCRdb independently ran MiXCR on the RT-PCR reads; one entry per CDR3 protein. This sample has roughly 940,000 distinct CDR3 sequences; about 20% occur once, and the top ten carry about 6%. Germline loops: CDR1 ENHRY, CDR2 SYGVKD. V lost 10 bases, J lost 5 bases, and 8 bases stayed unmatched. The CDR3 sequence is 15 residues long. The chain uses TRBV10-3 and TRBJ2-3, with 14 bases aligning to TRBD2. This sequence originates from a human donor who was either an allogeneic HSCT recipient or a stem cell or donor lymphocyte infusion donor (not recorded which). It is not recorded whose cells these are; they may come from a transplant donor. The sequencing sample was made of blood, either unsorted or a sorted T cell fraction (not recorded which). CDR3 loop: CATMTSGGAGDTQYF. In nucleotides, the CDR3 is TGTGCCACCATGACTAGCGGGGGGGCAGGAGATACGCAGTATTTT.